These 26 T cell receptor beta chains were sequenced from one sample in a study of T cell responses to AZD1222 COVID-19 vaccine. Produced via immunoSEQ multiplex PCR; TCRdb's table is partial and in-frame only. The sample includes about 55,000 clones, roughly 88% of them seen just once. This material consisted of peripheral blood, taken on day 0 of AZD1222 vaccination. Receptors originate from an adult in good health.

The chain carries TRBV10-2 and TRBJ1-2, with D unresolved. This CDR3 comprises 14 residues. The V and J ends lost 0 bases and 8 bases respectively, with 13 bases between them. Germline CDR1 WSHSY, CDR2 SAAADI. Written as DNA, the CDR3 is TGCGCCAGCAGTGAGTCGAAGATTCCGGGGGGCTACACCTTC. This codes for CASSESKIPGGYTF.

The V and J genes are TRBV6-5 and TRBJ1-1; D uncertain. V dropped 4 bases and J dropped 1 base, with 7 bases sitting between them. The CDR3 runs 13 residues. Per the germline V gene, CDR1 is MNHEY and CDR2 is SVGAGI. CDR3 residues: CASSSQQNTEAFF. CDR3 in DNA: TGTGCCAGCAGTTCCCAGCAGAACACTGAAGCTTTCTTT.

This chain connects TRBV6-5 to TRBJ2-3; D perhaps matches TRBD2 (5 bases). V dropped 6 bases and J dropped 0 bases, with 7 bases sitting between them. This CDR3 is 13 amino acids long. The germline gives CDR1 MNHEY, CDR2 SVGAGI. CDR3 DNA: TGTGCCAGCAGGAGGGAAAGCACAGATACGCAGTATTTT. Its protein product is CASRRESTDTQYF.

The rearrangement uses TRBV30 and TRBJ1-2; D is ambiguous. Germline assignment: CDR1 GTSNPN and CDR2 SVGIG (reference sequence). The CDR3 runs 12 residues. Trimming pared 2 bases from V and 6 bases from J, leaving 10 bases between. Here the CDR3 DNA reads TGTGCCTGGAGTCTCGGGTCCAATGGCTACACCTTC. This translates into CAWSLGSNGYTF.

The rearrangement joins TRBV19 to TRBJ2-5; 10 bases align to TRBD2. CDR1 and CDR2 (germline): LNHDA, SQIVND (reference sequence). This CDR3 has 18 residues. The ends lost 3 bases at V and 3 bases at J; junction bases unmatched: 13. DNA for the CDR3: TGTGCCAGTAGTATGGTTTTCGGGGCTAGCGGGAGCAAAGAGACCCAGTACTTC. As protein: CASSMVFGASGSKETQYF.

The chain has TRBV12-5 and TRBJ2-7; D ambiguous. CDR3 length: 14 residues. Germline assignment: CDR1 LGHNT and CDR2 FRNRAP. V lost 6 bases and J 6 bases, leaving 18 bases between the germline ends. CDR3 sequence (DNA): TGTGCTAGTGGCGAGGCCCACTTGATCTTCGAGCAGTACTTC. Protein: CASGEAHLIFEQYF.

The J gene is TRBJ1-1, the V gene TRBV10-1, with unresolved D. The CDR3 loop spans 13 amino acids. Germline CDR1 is WNHNN and CDR2 is SYGVQD (reference sequence). The V end lost 0 bases, the J end lost 9 bases, and 11 bases lay between the germline ends. CDR3: CASSESGRLQAFF. DNA of the CDR3: TGCGCCAGCAGTGAGTCGGGGAGGCTGCAAGCTTTCTTT.

The rearrangement uses TRBV7-2 and TRBJ1-5; a weak D match, TRBD1 (6 bases). CDR1 SGHTA and CDR2 FQGNSA come from the germline V gene. V dropped 3 bases and J dropped 0 bases, with 12 bases sitting between them. The CDR3 spans 16 residues. The CDR3 protein is CASSFGQINSNQPQHF. The CDR3, as DNA: TGTGCCAGCAGCTTCGGACAGATTAATAGCAATCAGCCCCAGCATTTT.

The chain couples TRBV4-1 to TRBJ2-1; D is unresolved. The ends were cut back, 1 base at V and 10 bases at J, with 14 bases in the middle. Looked up from germline, CDR1 is MGHRA and CDR2 is YSYEKL. The CDR3 spans 14 residues. The CDR3 nucleotides are TGCGCCAGCAGCCAAGGGTTTAGAGGCGACGAGCAGTTCTTC. It codes for CASSQGFRGDEQFF.

The chain couples TRBV7-9 to TRBJ2-5; D is unresolved. Per germline, CDR1 SEHNR and CDR2 FQNEAQ (reference sequence). The CDR3 consists of 15 residues. Trimming took off 3 bases at V and 0 bases at J, with 11 bases between the two ends. CDR3 residues: CASSFRSWYQETQYF. CDR3 coding DNA: TGTGCCAGCAGCTTCAGGTCTTGGTACCAAGAGACCCAGTACTTC.

A few counts support this clone. The chain joins TRBV7-2 to TRBJ1-2; 9 positions match TRBD1. The germline V gene encodes CDR1 SGHTA and CDR2 FQGNSA. Unmatched junction bases numbered 9, after V lost 5 bases and J lost 8 bases. There are 14 residues in the CDR3. This CDR3 reads CASSPAGTGLGYTF. CDR3 in DNA: TGTGCCAGCAGCCCTGCCGGGACAGGGTTGGGCTACACCTTC.

This CDR3 is CASSLAAGGPYGYTF. The CDR3 nucleotides read TGTGCCAGCAGCTTAGCTGCAGGGGGCCCCTATGGCTACACCTTC. The chain combines TRBV7-8 with TRBJ1-2; TRBD1 matches 8 bases. The V gene end was trimmed by 0 bases and the J gene end by 4 bases; junction bases not matched to a gene: 4. Germline V lookup: CDR1 SGHVS, CDR2 FQNEAQ. The CDR3 sequence is 15 residues long.

The chain joins TRBV5-1 to TRBJ2-3; 7 bases agree with TRBD2. The germline V gene has CDR1 SGHRS and CDR2 YFSETQ. The junction had 6 bases not matched to a gene; V was cut back by 0 bases and J by 2 bases. CDR3 size: 16 residues. The CDR3 DNA reads TGCGCCAGCAGCTTGGACGGGAGGAGGTCCACAGATACGCAGTATTTT. It codes for CASSLDGRRSTDTQYF.

Only a few counts were recorded for this clone. The chain employs TRBV5-4 and TRBJ2-5, with D perhaps being TRBD1 or TRBD2 (5 bases each). The V gene's germline CDR1 is SGHNT and CDR2 YYREEE (reference sequence). Trimming shortened V by 2 bases and J by 4 bases, and 15 bases separated the two germline ends. CDR3 length: 15 amino acids. CDR3 DNA: TGTGCCAGCAGCTTTTGGGGGAGAGGGCGAGAGACCCAGTACTTC. Amino acids: CASSFWGRGRETQYF.

V gene TRBV4-1 combines with J gene TRBJ2-7, with unresolved D. There are 12 residues in the CDR3. Germline-derived CDR1 and CDR2 are MGHRA and YSYEKL. Trimming left V 5 bases short and J 4 bases short, with 9 bases between. CDR3 DNA: TGCGCCAGCAGCGCCAATAAATACGAGCAGTACTTC. This encodes CASSANKYEQYF.

This clone was detected a few times. The rearrangement joins TRBV18 to TRBJ2-7; possibly TRBD1 for D (5 bases). V lost 3 bases to trimming and J lost 6 bases, with 18 bases between them. The germline gives CDR1 KGHSH, CDR2 LQKENI. There are 15 residues in the CDR3. CDR3 loop: CASSPTALLEGEQYF. The CDR3, as DNA: TGTGCCAGCTCACCGACAGCCCTTTTAGAAGGCGAGCAGTACTTC.

The gene calls are TRBV5-6 and TRBJ2-3, with no clear D. V was shortened by 1 base and J by 9 bases, with 9 bases between the two germline ends. The CDR3 is made up of 12 amino acids. CDR1 SGHDT and CDR2 YYEEEE come from the germline V gene. Written as DNA, the CDR3 is TGTGCCAGCAGCTTGTTCCCGAACACGCAGTATTTT. Translated, it gives CASSLFPNTQYF.

V usage is TRBV18 and J usage is TRBJ2-6; TRBD1 aligns across 10 bases. V lost 4 bases and J lost 0; bases outside the gene matches: 6. Germline V gives CDR1 KGHSH, CDR2 LQKENI. CDR3 length equals 18 residues. The CDR3 region is CASSLDRGPGSGANVLTF. CDR3 coding DNA: TGTGCCAGCTCACTTGACAGGGGGCCCGGCTCTGGGGCCAACGTCCTGACTTTC.

The V gene is TRBV7-9, the J gene TRBJ1-2; D may be TRBD1 (6 bases). The CDR3 has 16 residues. The V gene's germline CDR1 is SEHNR and CDR2 FQNEAQ (reference sequence). Trimming removed 5 bases from V and 2 bases from J, with 18 bases in between. The DNA for the CDR3 is TGTGCCAGCAGCACAATCCAGGGGTTCCGAAACTATGGCTACACCTTC. Encoded protein: CASSTIQGFRNYGYTF.

The chain is built from TRBV2 and TRBJ1-1; D remains unclear. The CDR3 spans 14 residues. Trimming stripped 3 bases from V and 1 base from J, with 9 bases between. Germline V gene data show CDR1 as SNHLY and CDR2 as FYNNEI. The CDR3 coding sequence is TGTGCCAGCAGTGACAACGGAAGGAACACTGAAGCTTTCTTT. Amino acids: CASSDNGRNTEAFF.

The chain employs TRBV18 and TRBJ2-1; D perhaps matches TRBD2 (6 bases). CDR3 length: 15 residues. CDR1 and CDR2 (germline): KGHSH, LQKENI. Trimming removed 0 bases at V and 6 bases at J, with 12 bases between. CDR3 in amino acids: CASSPPGGVGNEQFF. The CDR3 DNA reads TGTGCCAGCTCACCACCGGGGGGAGTAGGCAATGAGCAGTTCTTC. Looking up the rest from reference TRBV18 and TRBJ2-1 gives the full variable domain: NAGVMQNPRHLVRRRGQEARLRCSPMKGHSHVYWYRQLPEEGLKFMVYLQKENIIDESGMPKERFSAEFPKEGPSILRIQQVVRGDSAAYFCASSPPGGVGNEQFFGPGTRLTVL.

The gene calls are TRBV4-3 and TRBJ1-5, with 7 bases aligning to TRBD1. This CDR3 is built from 14 residues. Germline V gene lookup returns CDR1 LGHNA and CDR2 YSLEER. V trimming: 4 bases; J trimming: 5 bases; junction bases outside the gene matches: 5. The CDR3 spells CASSPTGRDQPQHF. The CDR3 nucleotides read TGCGCCAGCAGCCCGACAGGGAGGGATCAGCCCCAGCATTTT.

The gene calls are TRBV30 and TRBJ2-1, with a possible D match to TRBD2 (6 bases). CDR3 size: 15 residues. Trimming removed 1 base from V and 0 bases from J, with 10 bases in between. CDR1 is GTSNPN, CDR2 SVGIG, per germline (reference sequence). CDR3 region: CAWSARAGSYNEQFF. CDR3 sequence (DNA): TGTGCCTGGAGTGCCAGAGCGGGCTCCTACAATGAGCAGTTCTTC.

The rearrangement joins TRBV23-1 to TRBJ1-2; 7 nucleotides line up with TRBD1. TRBV23-1 is flagged as an ORF with uncertain function. V was clipped by 3 bases and J by 6 bases; unmatched bases: 4. This CDR3 region has 13 residues. The CDR3 sequence is CASSQKGADGYTF. In nucleotides, the CDR3 is TGCGCCAGCAGTCAGAAGGGGGCAGATGGCTACACCTTC.

The chain has TRBV15 and TRBJ2-7; 9 nucleotides align to TRBD1. The CDR3 has 15 amino acids. Germline V gene sequence: CDR1 LNHNV, CDR2 YYDKDF (reference sequence). Trimming cost V 5 bases and J 3 bases; bases outside gene matches: 8. The CDR3, as DNA: TGTGCCACCAGCGCATCCGGGACAGGGTTCTACGAGCAGTACTTC. Its translation: CATSASGTGFYEQYF.

The chain carries TRBV6-5 and TRBJ1-6, with D tentatively TRBD1 (5 bases). CDR1 is MNHEY, CDR2 SVGAGI, per germline. This CDR3 has 15 amino acids. Trimming cost V 2 bases and J 9 bases, with 14 bases left between them. The CDR3 here is CASSYGQGVGSPLHF. The DNA for the CDR3 is TGTGCCAGCAGTTACGGGCAGGGTGTCGGTTCACCCCTCCACTTT.